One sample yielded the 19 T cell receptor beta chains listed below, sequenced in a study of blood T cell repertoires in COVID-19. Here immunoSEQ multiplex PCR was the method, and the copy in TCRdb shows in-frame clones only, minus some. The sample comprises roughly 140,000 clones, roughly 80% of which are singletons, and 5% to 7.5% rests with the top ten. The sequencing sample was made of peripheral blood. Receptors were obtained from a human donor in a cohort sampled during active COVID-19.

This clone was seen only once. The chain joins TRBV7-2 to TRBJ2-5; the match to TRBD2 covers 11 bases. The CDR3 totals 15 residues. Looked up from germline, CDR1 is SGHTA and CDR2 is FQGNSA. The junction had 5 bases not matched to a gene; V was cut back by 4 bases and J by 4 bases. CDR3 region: CASSWGLAVGETQYF. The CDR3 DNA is TGTGCCAGCAGCTGGGGACTAGCGGTTGGAGAGACCCAGTACTTC.

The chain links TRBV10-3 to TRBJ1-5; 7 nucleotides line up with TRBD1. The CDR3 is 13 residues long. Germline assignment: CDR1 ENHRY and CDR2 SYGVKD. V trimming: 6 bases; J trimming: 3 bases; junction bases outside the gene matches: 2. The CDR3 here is CAIRGQLNQPQHF. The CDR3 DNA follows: TGTGCCATCAGGGGACAGCTCAATCAGCCCCAGCATTTT.

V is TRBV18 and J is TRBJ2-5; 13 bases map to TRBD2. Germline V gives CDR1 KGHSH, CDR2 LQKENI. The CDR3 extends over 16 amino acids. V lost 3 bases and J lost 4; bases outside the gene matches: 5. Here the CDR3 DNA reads TGTGCCAGCTCACCTGGGACTAGCGGGGTCGTAGAGACCCAGTACTTC. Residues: CASSPGTSGVVETQYF.

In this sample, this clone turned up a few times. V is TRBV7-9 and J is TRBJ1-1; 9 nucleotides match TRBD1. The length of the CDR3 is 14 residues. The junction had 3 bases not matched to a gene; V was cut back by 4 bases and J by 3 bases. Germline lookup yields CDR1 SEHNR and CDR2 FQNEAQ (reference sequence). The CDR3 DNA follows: TGTGCCAGCAGCTCTACAGGGGGCCACACTGAAGCTTTCTTT. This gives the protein CASSSTGGHTEAFF.

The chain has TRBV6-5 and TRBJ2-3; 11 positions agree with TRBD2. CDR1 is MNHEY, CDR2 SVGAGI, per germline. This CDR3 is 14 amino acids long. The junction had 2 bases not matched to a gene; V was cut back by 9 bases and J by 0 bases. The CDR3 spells CASRTSGSTDTQYF. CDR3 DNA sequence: TGTGCCAGTCGGACTAGCGGGAGCACAGATACGCAGTATTTT.

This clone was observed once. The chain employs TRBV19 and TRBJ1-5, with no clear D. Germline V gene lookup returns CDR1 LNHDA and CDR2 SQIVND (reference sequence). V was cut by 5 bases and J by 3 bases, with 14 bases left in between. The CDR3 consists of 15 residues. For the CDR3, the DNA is TGTGCCAGTAGTGATATGGAGGGTAACAATCAGCCCCAGCATTTT. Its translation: CASSDMEGNNQPQHF.

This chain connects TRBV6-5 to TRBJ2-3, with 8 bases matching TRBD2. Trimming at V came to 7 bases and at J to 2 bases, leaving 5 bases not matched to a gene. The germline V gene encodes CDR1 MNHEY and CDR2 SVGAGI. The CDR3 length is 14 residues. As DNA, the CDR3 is TGTGCCAGCACCCTCGGGGGGGCCACAGATACGCAGTATTTT. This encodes CASTLGGATDTQYF.

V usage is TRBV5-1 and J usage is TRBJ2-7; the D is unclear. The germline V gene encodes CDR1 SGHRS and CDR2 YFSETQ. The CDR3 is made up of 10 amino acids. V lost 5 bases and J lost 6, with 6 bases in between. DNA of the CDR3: TGCGCCAGCAGTGGGCTCGAGCAGTACTTC. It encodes CASSGLEQYF.

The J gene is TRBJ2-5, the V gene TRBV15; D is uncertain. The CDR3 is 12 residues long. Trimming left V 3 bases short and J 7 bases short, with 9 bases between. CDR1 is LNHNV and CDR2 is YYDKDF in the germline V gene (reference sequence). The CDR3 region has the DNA TGTGCCACCAGCAGGGATGGCGGGACCCAGTACTTC. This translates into CATSRDGGTQYF.

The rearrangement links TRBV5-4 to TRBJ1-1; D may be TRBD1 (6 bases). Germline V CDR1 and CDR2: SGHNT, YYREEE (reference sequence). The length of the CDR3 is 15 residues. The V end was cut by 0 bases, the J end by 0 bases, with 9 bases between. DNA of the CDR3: TGTGCCAGCAGCTTGGTTGGGACAATGAACACTGAAGCTTTCTTT. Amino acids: CASSLVGTMNTEAFF.

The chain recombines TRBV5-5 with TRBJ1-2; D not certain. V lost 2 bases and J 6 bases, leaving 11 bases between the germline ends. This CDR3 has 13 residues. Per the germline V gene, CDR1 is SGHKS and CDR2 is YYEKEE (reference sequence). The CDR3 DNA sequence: TGTGCCAGCAGCTTCCGTGAGGAAAATGGCTACACCTTC. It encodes CASSFREENGYTF.

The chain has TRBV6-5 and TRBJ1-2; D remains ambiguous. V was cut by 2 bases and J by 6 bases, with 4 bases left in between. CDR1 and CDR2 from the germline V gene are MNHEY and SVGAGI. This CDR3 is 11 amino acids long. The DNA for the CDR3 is TGTGCCAGCAGTTACCAGGATGGCTACACCTTC. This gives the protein CASSYQDGYTF.

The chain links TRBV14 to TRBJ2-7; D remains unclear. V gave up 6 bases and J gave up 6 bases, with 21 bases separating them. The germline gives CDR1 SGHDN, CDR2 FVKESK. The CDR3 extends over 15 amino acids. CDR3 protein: CASRASVYASAEQYF. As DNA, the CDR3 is TGTGCCAGCAGAGCCTCGGTGTACGCAAGTGCCGAGCAGTACTTC. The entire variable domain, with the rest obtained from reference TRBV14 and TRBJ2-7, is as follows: EAGVTQFPSHSVIEKGQTVTLRCDPISGHDNLYWYRRVMGKEIKFLLHFVKESKQDESGMPNNRFLAERTGGTYSTLKVQPAELEDSGVYFCASRASVYASAEQYFGPGTRLTVT.

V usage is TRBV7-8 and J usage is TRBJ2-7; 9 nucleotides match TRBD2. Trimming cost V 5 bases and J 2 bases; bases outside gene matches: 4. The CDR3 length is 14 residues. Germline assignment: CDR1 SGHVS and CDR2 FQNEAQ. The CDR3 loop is CASSRAGGTYEQYF. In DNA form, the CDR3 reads TGTGCCAGCAGCCGAGCGGGGGGTACCTACGAGCAGTACTTC.

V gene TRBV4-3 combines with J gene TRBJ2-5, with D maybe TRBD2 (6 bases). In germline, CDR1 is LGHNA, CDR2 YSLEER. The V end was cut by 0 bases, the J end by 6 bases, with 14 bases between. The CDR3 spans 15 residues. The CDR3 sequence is CASSQDRKGGQTQYF. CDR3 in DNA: TGCGCCAGCAGCCAAGATCGAAAGGGAGGACAGACCCAGTACTTC.

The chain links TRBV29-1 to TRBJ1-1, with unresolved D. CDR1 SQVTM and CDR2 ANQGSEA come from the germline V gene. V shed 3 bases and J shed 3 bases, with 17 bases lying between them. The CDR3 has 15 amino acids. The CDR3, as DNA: TGCAGCGTTGATGTGAGGAGGGTTGATGACACTGAAGCTTTCTTT. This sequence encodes CSVDVRRVDDTEAFF.

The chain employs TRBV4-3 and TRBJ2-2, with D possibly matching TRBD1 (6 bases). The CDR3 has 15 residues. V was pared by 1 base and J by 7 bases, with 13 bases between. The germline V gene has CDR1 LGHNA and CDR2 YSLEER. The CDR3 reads CASSQGTALSGELFF. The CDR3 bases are TGCGCCAGCAGCCAAGGGACAGCCTTAAGCGGGGAGCTGTTTTTT.

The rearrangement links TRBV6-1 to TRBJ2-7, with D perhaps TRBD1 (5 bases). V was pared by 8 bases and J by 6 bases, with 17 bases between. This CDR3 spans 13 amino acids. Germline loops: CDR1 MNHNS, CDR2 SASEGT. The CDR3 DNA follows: TGTGCCAGCGCAAGCTCTAGGGGCTTCGAGCAGTACTTC. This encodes CASASSRGFEQYF.

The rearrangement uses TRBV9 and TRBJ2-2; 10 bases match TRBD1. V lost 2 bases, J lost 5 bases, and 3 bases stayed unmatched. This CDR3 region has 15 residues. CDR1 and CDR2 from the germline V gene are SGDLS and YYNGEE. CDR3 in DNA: TGTGCCAGCAGCGTCGACAGGGGGCGGACCGGGGAGCTGTTTTTT. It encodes CASSVDRGRTGELFF. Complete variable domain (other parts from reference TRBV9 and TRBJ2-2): DSGVTQTPKHLITATGQRVTLRCSPRSGDLSVYWYQQSLDQGLQFLIQYYNGEERAKGNILERFSAQQFPDLHSELNLSSLELGDSALYFCASSVDRGRTGELFFGEGSRLTVL.